One T cell receptor beta chain is described in this entry. These data belong to a study of shared clonotypes between healthy human individuals. Germline V gene data show CDR1 as KGHSH and CDR2 as LQKENI. V was clipped by 3 bases and J by 2 bases; unmatched bases: 11. The CDR3 runs to 17 residues. Genomic DNA of every subset was divided equally among multiple immunoSEQ plates. TCRdb keeps only in-frame clones here, not all; method: immunoSEQ multiplex PCR. In the table there are approximately 2,000,000 clones, roughly 90% of which are singletons. The chain has TRBV18 and TRBJ2-7, with 9 bases fitting TRBD1. Sample: naive CD4+ T cells from PBMCs. Stated subset: CD45RA+ positively selected. This TCR derives from a man between 18 and 29 years old in good health. Some clones in this sample may be carry-over from other donors' samples. Here the CDR3 reads CASSPNGQGIGPYEQYF. In DNA form, the CDR3 reads TGTGCCAGCTCACCTAATGGACAGGGGATTGGTCCCTACGAGCAGTACTTC.